Sequencing of this T cell receptor (beta chain) was carried out in a study of molecular identifiers for immune sequencing clone quantification. Turning to the study itself: Replicate RNA came from roughly 18,000 or 92,000 naive CD8 cells and was split five ways, and four parts were sequenced.

One entry per CDR3 protein, called by TCRdb with MiXCR from the PCR reads. The sample consists of around 460,000 distinct CDR3 sequences, about 25% of them appearing once. Study-wide points: Clone sizes that are highly expanded could be underestimated when identical TCR molecules share a barcode. Researchers reportedly could pick up spiked Jurkat TCR RNA from one cell mixed into roughly 1 million naive cells.

Worth noting for this clonotype: The antigen is undetermined. A much larger clone lies one base from this, so it may be a read error.

The germline CDR1 and CDR2 sequences are DFQATT and SNEGSKA (reference sequence). The CDR3 length is 14 residues. The V gene is TRBV20-1, the J gene TRBJ2-7; 7 bases align to TRBD2. The receptor's source is a human donor in good health. Some libraries in this study had Jurkat cell RNA spiked in. Source material: naive CD8+ T cells from blood, with Jurkat cell RNA spiked in. Subset reported: FACS-sorted CD8+CD4-CCR7+CD45RA+ naive T cells. The CDR3 DNA reads TGCAGTGGTAGAGCGCTAGCGGCCACCTACGAGCAGTACTTC. It specifies CSGRALAATYEQYF.